The rows below give T cell receptor beta chains drawn from one sample of a study of Ad26.COV2.S vaccination and SARS-CoV-2 variants. The data were produced by immunoSEQ multiplex PCR, yet TCRdb's version contains in-frame clones alone and is incomplete. The sample comprises about 350,000 clones, about nine tenths of which are singletons, and 6.4% rests with the top ten. Sequencing used peripheral blood, obtained in a trial of Ad26.COV2.S vaccine versus placebo. All receptors derive from a person aged 18-60 years who received the Ad26.COV2.S COVID-19 vaccine or a placebo. Both conserved end residues are trimmed from each CDR3.

v_call cdr3_aa
TRBV6-6 ASSRQTYEQY
TRBV29-1 SVGEQGQPQH
TRBV7-2 ASSESRDRHNSPLH
TRBV19 ASTDPGVTEAF
TRBV3-1/TRBV3-2 ASSGDRGNEQF
TRBV5-4 ASSLERGGSYEQY
TRBV5-1 ASSFSGGFYEQY
TRBV28 ASSFTQGEGNEQF
TRBV6-1 ASSEALMGQGFVGGYT
TRBV12-5 ASGLSTGQVLGTQY